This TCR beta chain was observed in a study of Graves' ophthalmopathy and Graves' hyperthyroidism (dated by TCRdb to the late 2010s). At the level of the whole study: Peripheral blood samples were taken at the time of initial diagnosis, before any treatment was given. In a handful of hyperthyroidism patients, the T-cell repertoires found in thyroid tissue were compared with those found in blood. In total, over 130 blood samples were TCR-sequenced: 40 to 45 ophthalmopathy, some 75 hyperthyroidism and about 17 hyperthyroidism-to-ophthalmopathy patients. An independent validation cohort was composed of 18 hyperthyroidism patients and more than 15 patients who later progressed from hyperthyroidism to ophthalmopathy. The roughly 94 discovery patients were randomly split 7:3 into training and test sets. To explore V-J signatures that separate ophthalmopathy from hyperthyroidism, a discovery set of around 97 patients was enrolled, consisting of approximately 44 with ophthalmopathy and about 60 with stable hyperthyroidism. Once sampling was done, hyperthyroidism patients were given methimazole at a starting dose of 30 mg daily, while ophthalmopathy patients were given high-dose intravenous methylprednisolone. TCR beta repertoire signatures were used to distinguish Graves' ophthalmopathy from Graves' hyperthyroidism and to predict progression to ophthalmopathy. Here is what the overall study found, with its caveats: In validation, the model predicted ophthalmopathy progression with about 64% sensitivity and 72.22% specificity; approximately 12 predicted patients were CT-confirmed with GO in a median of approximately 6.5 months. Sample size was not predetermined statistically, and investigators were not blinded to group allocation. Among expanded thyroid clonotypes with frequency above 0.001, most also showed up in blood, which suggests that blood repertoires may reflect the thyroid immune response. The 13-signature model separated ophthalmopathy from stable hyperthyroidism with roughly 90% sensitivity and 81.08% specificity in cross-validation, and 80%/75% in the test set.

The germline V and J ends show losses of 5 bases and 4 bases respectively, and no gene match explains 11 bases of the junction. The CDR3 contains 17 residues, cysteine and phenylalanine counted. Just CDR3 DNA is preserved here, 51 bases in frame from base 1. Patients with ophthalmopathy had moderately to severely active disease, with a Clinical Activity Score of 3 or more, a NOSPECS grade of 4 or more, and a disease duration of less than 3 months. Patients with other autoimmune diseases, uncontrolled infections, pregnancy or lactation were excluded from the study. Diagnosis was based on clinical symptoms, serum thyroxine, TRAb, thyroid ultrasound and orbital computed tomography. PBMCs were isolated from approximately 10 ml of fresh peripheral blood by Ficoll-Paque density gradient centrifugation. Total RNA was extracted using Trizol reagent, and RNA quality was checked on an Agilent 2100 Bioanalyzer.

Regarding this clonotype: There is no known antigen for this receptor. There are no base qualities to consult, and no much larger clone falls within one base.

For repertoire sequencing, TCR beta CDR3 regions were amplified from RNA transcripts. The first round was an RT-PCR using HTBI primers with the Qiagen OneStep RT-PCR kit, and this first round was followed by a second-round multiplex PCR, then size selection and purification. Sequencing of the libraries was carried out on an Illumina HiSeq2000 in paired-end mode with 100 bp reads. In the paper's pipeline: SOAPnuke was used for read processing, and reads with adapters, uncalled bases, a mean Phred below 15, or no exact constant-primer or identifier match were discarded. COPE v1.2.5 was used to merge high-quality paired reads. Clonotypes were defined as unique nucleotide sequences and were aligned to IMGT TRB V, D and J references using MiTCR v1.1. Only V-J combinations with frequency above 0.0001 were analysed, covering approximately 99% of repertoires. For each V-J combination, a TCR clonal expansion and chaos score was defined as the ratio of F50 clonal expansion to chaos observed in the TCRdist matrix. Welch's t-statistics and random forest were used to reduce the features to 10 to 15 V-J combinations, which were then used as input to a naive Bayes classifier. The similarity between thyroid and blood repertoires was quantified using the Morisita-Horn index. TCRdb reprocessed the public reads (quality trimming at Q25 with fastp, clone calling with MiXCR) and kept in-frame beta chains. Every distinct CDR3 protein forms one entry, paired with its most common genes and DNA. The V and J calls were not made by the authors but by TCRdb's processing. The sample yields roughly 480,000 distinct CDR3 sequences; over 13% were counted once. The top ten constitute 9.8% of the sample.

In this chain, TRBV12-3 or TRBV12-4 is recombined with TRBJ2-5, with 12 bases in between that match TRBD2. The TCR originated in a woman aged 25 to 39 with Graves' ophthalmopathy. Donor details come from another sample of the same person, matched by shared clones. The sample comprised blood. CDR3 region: CASSLNPSGGGVETQYF. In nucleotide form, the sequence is TGTGCCAGCAGTCTCAATCCTAGCGGGGGGGGTGTAGAGACCCAGTACTTC.